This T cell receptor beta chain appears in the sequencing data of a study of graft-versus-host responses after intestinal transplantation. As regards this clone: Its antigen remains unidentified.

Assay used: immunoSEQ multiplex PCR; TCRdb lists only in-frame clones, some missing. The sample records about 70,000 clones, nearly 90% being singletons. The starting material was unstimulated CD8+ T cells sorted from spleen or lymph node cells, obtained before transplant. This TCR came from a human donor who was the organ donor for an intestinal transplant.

DNA for the CDR3: TGTGCCAGCAGCTTAGGGGAGGGGACATCCTACGAGCAGTACGTC. It specifies CASSLGEGTSYEQYV. V and J are TRBV7-9 and TRBJ2-7; D may be TRBD2 (7 bases). Trimming shortened V by 1 base and J by 1 base, and 11 bases separated the two germline ends. The V gene's germline CDR1 is SEHNR and CDR2 FQNEAQ (reference sequence). This CDR3 has 15 residues.